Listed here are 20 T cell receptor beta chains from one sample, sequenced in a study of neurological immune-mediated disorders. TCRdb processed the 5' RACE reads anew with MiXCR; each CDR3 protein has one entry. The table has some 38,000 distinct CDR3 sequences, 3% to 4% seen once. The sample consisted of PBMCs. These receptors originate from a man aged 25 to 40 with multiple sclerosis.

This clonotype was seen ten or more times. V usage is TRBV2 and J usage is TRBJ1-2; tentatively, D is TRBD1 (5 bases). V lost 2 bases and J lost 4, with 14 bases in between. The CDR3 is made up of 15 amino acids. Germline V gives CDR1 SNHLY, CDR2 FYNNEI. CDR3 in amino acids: CASSESRGAGYGYTF. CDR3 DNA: TGTGCCAGCAGTGAAAGTAGAGGGGCGGGCTATGGCTACACCTTC.

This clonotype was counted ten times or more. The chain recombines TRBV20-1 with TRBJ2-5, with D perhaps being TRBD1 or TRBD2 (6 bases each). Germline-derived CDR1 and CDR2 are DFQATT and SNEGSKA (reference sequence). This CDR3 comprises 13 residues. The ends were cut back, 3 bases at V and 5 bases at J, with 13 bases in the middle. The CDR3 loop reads CSASGGFGETQYF. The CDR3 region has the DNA TGCAGTGCTAGCGGGGGCTTCGGGGAGACCCAGTACTTC.

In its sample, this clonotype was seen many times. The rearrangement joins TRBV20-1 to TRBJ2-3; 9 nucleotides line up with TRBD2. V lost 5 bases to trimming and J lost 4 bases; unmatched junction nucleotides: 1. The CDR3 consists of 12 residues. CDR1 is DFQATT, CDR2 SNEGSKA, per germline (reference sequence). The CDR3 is CSAGTSPDTQYF. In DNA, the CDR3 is TGCAGTGCTGGGACTAGCCCAGATACGCAGTATTTT.

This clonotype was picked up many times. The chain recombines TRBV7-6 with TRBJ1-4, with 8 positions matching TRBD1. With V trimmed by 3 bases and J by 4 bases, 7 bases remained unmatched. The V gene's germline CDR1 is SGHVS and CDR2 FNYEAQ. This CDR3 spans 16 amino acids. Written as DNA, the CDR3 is TGTGCCAGCAGCTTTGGCGACAGGGGCTATAATGAAAAACTGTTTTTT. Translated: CASSFGDRGYNEKLFF.

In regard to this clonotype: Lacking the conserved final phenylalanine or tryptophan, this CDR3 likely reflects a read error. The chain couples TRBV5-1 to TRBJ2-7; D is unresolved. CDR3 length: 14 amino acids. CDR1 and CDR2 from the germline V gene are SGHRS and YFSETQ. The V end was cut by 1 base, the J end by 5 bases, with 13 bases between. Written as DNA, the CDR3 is TGCGCCAGCAGCTTGCGACTCCACTCGGACGAGCAGTACAAC. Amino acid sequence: CASSLRLHSDEQYN.

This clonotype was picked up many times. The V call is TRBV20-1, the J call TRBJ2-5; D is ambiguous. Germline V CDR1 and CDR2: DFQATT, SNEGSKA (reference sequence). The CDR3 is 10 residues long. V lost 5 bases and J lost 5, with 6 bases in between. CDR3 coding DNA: TGCAGTGCTCAAAAGGAGACCCAGTACTTC. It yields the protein CSAQKETQYF.

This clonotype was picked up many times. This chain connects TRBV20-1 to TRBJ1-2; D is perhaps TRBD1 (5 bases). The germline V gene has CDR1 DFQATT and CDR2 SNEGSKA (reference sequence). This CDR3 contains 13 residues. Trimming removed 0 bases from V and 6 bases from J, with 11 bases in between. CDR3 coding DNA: TGCAGTGCTAGAGAAATATCAGGGCATGGCTACACCTTC. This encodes CSAREISGHGYTF.

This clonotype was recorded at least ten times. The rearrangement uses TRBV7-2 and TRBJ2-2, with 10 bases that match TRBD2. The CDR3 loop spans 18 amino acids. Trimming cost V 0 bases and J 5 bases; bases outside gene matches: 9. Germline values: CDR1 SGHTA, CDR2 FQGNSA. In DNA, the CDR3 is TGTGCCAGCAGCTTAGCGCTAGCGGGGGCCTTCGGGACCGGGGAGCTGTTTTTT. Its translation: CASSLALAGAFGTGELFF.

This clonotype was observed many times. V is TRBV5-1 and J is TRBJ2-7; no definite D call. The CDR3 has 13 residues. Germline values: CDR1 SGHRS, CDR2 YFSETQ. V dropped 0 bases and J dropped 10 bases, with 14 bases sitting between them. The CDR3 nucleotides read TGCGCCAGCAGCTTGGACCAGGACCTCGAACAGTACTTC. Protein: CASSLDQDLEQYF.

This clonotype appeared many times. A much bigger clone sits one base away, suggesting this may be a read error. The DNA of the CDR3 is TGTGCCAGCAGCCGGACCCGGTGGGGACAGACGAACACTGAAGCTTTCTTT. Its translation is CASSRTRWGQTNTEAFF. This chain links TRBV3-1 with TRBJ1-1, with TRBD1 matching over 7 bases. With V trimmed by 4 bases and J by 1 base, 12 bases remained unmatched. Germline CDR1 and CDR2: LGHDT and YNNKEL (reference sequence). The CDR3 is 17 amino acids.

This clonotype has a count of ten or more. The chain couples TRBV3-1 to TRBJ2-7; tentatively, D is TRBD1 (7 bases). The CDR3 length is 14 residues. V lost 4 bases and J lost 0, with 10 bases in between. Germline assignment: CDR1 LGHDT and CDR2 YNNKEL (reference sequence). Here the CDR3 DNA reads TGTGCCAGCAGCCGCGGGGACAGCTCCTACGAGCAGTACTTC. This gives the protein CASSRGDSSYEQYF.

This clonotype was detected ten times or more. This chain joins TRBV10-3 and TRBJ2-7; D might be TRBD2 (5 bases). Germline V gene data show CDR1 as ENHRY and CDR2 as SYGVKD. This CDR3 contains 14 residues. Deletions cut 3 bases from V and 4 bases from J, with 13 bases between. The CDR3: CAISDNLGSYEQYF. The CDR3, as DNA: TGTGCCATCAGTGACAATTTAGGGAGTTACGAGCAGTACTTC.

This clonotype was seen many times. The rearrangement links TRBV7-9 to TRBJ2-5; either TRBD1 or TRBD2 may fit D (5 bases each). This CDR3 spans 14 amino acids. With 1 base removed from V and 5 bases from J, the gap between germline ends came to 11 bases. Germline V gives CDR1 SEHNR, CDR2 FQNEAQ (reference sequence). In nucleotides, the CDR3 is TGTGCCAGCAGCTTAGAAAGGGACGCGGAGACCCAGTACTTC. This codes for CASSLERDAETQYF.

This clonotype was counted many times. The CDR3 spells CASSYAGQGGNEKLFF. CDR3 DNA: TGTGCCAGCAGTTATGCCGGACAGGGGGGGAATGAAAAACTGTTTTTT. The chain uses TRBV6-6 and TRBJ1-4, with 10 bases aligning to TRBD1. The CDR3 has 16 amino acids. Germline V CDR1 and CDR2: MNHNY, SVGAGI (reference sequence). The V and J ends lost 3 bases and 5 bases, in that order; junction bases with no gene match: 6.

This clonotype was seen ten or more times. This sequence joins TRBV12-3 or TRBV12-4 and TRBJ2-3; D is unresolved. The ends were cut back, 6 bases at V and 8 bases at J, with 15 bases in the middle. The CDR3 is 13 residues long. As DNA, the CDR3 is TGTGCCAGCAGCCCCTCAGGTCCCGGTACGCAGTATTTT. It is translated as CASSPSGPGTQYF.

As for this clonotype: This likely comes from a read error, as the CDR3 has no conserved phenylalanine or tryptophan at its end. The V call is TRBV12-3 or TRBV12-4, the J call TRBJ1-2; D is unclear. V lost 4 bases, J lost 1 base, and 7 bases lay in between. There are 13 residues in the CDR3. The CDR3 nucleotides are TGTGCCAGCAGTTCCGGCCTTAACTATGGCTACACCAAC. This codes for CASSSGLNYGYTN.

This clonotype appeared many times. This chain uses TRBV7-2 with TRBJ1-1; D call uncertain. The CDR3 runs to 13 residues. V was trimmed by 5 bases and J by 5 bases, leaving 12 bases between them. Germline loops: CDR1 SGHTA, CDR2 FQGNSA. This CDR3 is CASSPILVTEAFF. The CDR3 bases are TGTGCCAGCAGCCCCATTTTAGTAACTGAAGCTTTCTTT.

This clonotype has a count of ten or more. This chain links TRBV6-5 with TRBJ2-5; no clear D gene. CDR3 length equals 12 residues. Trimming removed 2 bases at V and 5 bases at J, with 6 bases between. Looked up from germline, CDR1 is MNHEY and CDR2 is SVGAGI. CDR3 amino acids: CASSYVSETQYF. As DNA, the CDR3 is TGTGCCAGCAGTTACGTATCGGAGACCCAGTACTTC.

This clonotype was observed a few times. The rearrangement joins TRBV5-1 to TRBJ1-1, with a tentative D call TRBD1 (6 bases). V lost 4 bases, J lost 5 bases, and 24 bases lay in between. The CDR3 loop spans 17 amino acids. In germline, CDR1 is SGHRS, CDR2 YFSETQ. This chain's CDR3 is CASSGGTQKSRRTEAFF. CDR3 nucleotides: TGCGCCAGCAGCGGCGGGACACAGAAGTCGAGAAGGACTGAAGCTTTCTTT.

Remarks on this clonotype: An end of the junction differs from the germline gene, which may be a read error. The CDR3 coding sequence is TGTGCCAGCAGCAAAGATCAGGGGGCGAATTCACCCCTCAACTTT. Translation: CASSKDQGANSPLNF. The chain links TRBV9 to TRBJ1-6; 8 bases align to TRBD1. CDR3 size: 15 residues. Germline values: CDR1 SGDLS, CDR2 YYNGEE.